This T cell receptor (beta chain) was profiled in a study of cytomegalovirus exposure and HLA in healthy donors. Overall study findings and caveats: Investigators reported approximately 170 TCR beta chains as tied to cytomegalovirus. In vitro checks showed that three CMV-associated chains really do target CMV antigens. In a later analysis, a missense DCLRE1C variant was linked to TCR beta V- and J-gene trimming.

About this clone: What it binds is not known.

This CDR3 is built from 19 residues. The junction had 10 bases not matched to a gene; V was cut back by 1 base and J by 4 bases. In germline, CDR1 is SGHAT, CDR2 FQNNGV. PCR involved 60 Vbeta and 13 Jbeta primers. The assay was immunoSEQ multiplex PCR, and TCRdb's table has in-frame clones only and misses some. The specimen's table records over 200,000 clones. The sequencing input was PBMCs. The receptor was derived from a young woman in good health and CMV-seropositive. The chain is built from TRBV11-2 and TRBJ2-1; 13 bases fit TRBD2. Here the CDR3 reads CASSLVTRTSGRRYNEQFF. The CDR3 nucleotides read TGTGCCAGCAGCTTAGTAACACGGACTAGCGGGAGACGATACAATGAGCAGTTCTTC.